The clone carrying this TCR beta chain has a count of ten or more. The sample comes from a study of human T cells and chemical hapten exposure. The time point was: pre-sensitization, week 0. Treatment reported: therapeutic diphenylcyclopropenone sensitization with weekly scalp DPC. It was from unfractionated whole blood that total RNA was extracted. Phlebotomy was performed prior to application of every patch test. Sample donors consisted of patients with alopecia, aged 18 to 70 years, who were suitable for DPC. Germline CDR1 reads GTSNPN; CDR2 reads SVGIG (reference sequence). The CDR3 has 17 residues. V lost 7 bases, J lost 12 bases, and 18 bases stayed unmatched. The library tagged each cDNA molecule with unique molecular identifiers. Original analysis: Counts of TCRs in each sample centred on a median of 95,638 and extended from around 24,000 to 710,000. TCRdb re-called the RACE reads through MiXCR, storing one row per CDR3 protein. What appears here as the V and J calls and clone size reflects TCRdb's work, not the paper's. The repertoire holds tens of thousands of distinct CDR3 sequences, with 10% as singletons.

J is TRBJ2-1 and V is TRBV30; TRBD2 matches 16 bases. The TCR comes from a man in his fifties or sixties with alopecia areata. Some clones in this sample may be carry-over from other donors' samples. Here the sequenced sample was whole blood, taken in connection with sensitization to the hapten diphenylcyclopropenone (DPC). Here the CDR3 reads CAFTTPWGLAGGPGQFF. Here the CDR3 DNA reads TGTGCCTTTACAACCCCTTGGGGACTAGCGGGAGGGCCGGGGCAGTTCTTC.